This note documents a single T cell receptor beta chain sequence. Its antigen remains undetermined. Within one base of it there is no much larger clone, and no base qualities were kept. These data are taken from a study of somatic mutations in cytotoxic T cells in rheumatoid arthritis (TCRdb year 2017). The study in broad terms: Patient peripheral blood (approximately 27 ml EDTA) was drawn right after diagnosis and before any treatment started. Some V beta antibody-stained T-cell populations were flow-sorted on a FACSAria II or Sony SH800 at nearly 100% purity, and sorted V beta1+ cells also underwent TCRB sequencing. In newly diagnosed rheumatoid arthritis without treatment, the study examined if expanded CD8+ T-cell clones harbor somatic mutations, relying on TCRB deep sequencing to characterize clonality. For about 60 rheumatoid arthritis patients and fewer than 25 healthy controls, TCRB deep sequencing was carried out. Patients and controls did not essentially differ in median age, which was nearly identical between the groups. On the study overall, not on this receptor specifically: In about an eighth of the roughly 60 patients the largest CD8+ clone exceeded 20% of CD8+ cells, and several identical CD8+ TCRB sequences were shared between blood and synovial fluid. CD8+ T-cell clonality did not differ significantly between rheumatoid arthritis patients and age-matched healthy controls. Viral specificity could not be ruled out by absence from virus-specific databases, and the antigen targets of the expanded CD8+ clones remained unknown. The slight TRBV07 underrepresentation in patients was not adjusted for multiple comparisons. CD8+ clonality increased with age in patients (Spearman r ≈ 0.49) but not in healthy controls.

The immunoSEQ assay was applied to genomic DNA for TCRB CDR3 sequencing. For the original study's pipeline: Published virus-specific TCRB sequences were compared with patient CD8+ clones larger than 1%, and only a few matches were found. Only productive TCRB rearrangements were included in the analyses. A clone was defined by a unique TCRB CDR3 sequence, and clonality was computed as a productive clonality index based on Shannon entropy. The template counts of each clone relative to the total templates per sample were used to calculate repertoire overlap between two samples. A correlation with a Spearman r of 0.55 to 0.75 was found between V-gene usage by flow cytometry and V-gene usage by TCRB sequencing. This immuneACCESS table, as held by TCRdb, lists in-frame sequences with V and J called but not all clones. Of the missing ones, under half trace to an unresolved V gene in checked studies; the others have no known cause. The V and J calls and the clone size are those of that table, but D and trimming were determined from the DNA. The sample table holds more than 9,000 clones, of which just over 90% were seen once. The top ten clonotypes cover around 13% of the sample.

CD4+ and CD8+ cells were isolated by positive magnetic bead selection on an AutoMACS, and purity was checked by flow cytometry. After a first flow cytometry screen using a TCR V beta antibody panel, clonal expansions were characterized through TCRB deep sequencing of sorted CD8+ fractions. Peripheral blood mononuclear cells were obtained using density gradient separation with Ficoll-Paque PLUS. DNA from CD4-enriched, CD8-enriched or PBMC samples was extracted using Nucleospin Tissue or Tissue XS kits and then quantified on a Qubit 2.0 fluorometer. CDR1 SGHRS and CDR2 YFSETQ were looked up in the germline V gene. Trimmed from V: 4 bases; trimmed from J: 1 base; junction bases lacking a gene match: 10. Spanning cysteine to phenylalanine, the CDR3 consists of 16 amino acids. Of the read, only the CDR3 DNA is kept; its 48 bases are in frame from base 1.

Source material: CD8+ T cells sorted from blood. This receptor was identified in a woman aged 18-30 years with rheumatoid arthritis. The sequence links TRBV5-1 to TRBJ1-1; 7 of the junction bases match TRBD1. The DNA is as follows: TGCGCCAGCAGCACCTGGGGGCCAGGGGGGAACACTGAAGCTTTCTTT. It specifies CASSTWGPGGNTEAFF.